Below are 15 T cell receptor beta chains sequenced from a single sample in a study of patients and donors after allogeneic stem cell transplantation (dated by TCRdb to between 2020 and 2021). Library prep was done by RT-PCR. Sequencing took place on a NextSeq 550. Through fastp at Q25 and MiXCR, TCRdb rebuilt clones from the public reads, retaining in-frame beta chains. Entries that share a CDR3 protein sequence are merged under the most common genes and DNA. A total of about a million distinct CDR3 sequences appear in this sample, roughly 18% of them only once. The top ten hold 5.5% to 6.5% of the sample. The specimen was blood, either unsorted or a sorted T cell fraction (not recorded which). The source of these receptors is a human donor who was either an allogeneic HSCT recipient or a stem cell or donor lymphocyte infusion donor (not recorded which). It is not recorded whose cells these are; they may come from a transplant donor.

The rearrangement uses TRBV12-3 or TRBV12-4 and TRBJ1-5; a weak D match, TRBD1 (6 bases). Trimming cost V 4 bases and J 6 bases, with 22 bases left between them. This CDR3 is 17 amino acids long. The CDR3 region is CASSSHQGLAGVQPQHF. In DNA form, the CDR3 reads TGTGCCAGCAGTTCCCATCAGGGCCTCGCAGGGGTTCAGCCCCAGCATTTT.

This clonotype was seen only a few times. The chain couples TRBV9 to TRBJ1-1, with D uncertain. CDR1 is SGDLS and CDR2 is YYNGEE in the germline V gene. This CDR3 is built from 15 residues. V lost 4 bases and J lost 2, with 15 bases in between. The CDR3 spells CASSNTGSANTEAFF. The CDR3 nucleotides read TGTGCCAGCAGCAACACCGGGTCAGCTAACACTGAAGCTTTCTTT.

The chain uses TRBV15 and TRBJ1-2, with D hard to call. V was pared by 0 bases and J by 8 bases, with 7 bases between. The CDR3 contains 12 residues. The germline V gene has CDR1 LNHNV and CDR2 YYDKDF (reference sequence). CDR3 nucleotide sequence: TGTGCCACCAGCAGAGAATCCAGGGGCTACACCTTC. It codes for CATSRESRGYTF.

This clonotype was recorded a few times. The gene calls are TRBV7-6 and TRBJ2-2, with D unclear. The germline CDR1 and CDR2 sequences are SGHVS and FNYEAQ. The CDR3 is 14 amino acids. V lost 7 bases, J lost 1 base, and 10 bases lay in between. The CDR3, as DNA: TGTGCCAGCAAGGAGAGTGGGAACACCGGGGAGCTGTTTTTT. Protein: CASKESGNTGELFF.

This clonotype was recorded a few times. J is TRBJ2-7 and V is TRBV20-1; D call uncertain. CDR3 length equals 13 residues. CDR1 DFQATT and CDR2 SNEGSKA come from the germline V gene (reference sequence). Deletions cut 0 bases from V and 3 bases from J, with 9 bases between. The CDR3 reads CSAREWGVYEQYF. For the CDR3, the DNA is TGCAGTGCTAGAGAGTGGGGTGTCTACGAGCAGTACTTC.

There are a few counts of this clonotype. The gene calls are TRBV6-6 and TRBJ1-1, with unresolved D. The V gene's germline CDR1 is MNHNY and CDR2 SVGAGI (reference sequence). The CDR3 extends over 12 amino acids. The V end was cut by 6 bases, the J end by 6 bases, with 11 bases between. In DNA, the CDR3 is TGTGCCAGCAGCTACGATTCGCCTGAAGCTTTCTTT. It codes for CASSYDSPEAFF.

A few counts support this clonotype. The J gene is TRBJ2-1, the V gene TRBV7-9, with TRBD2 matching 11 bases. Per germline, CDR1 SEHNR and CDR2 FQNEAQ (reference sequence). CDR3 length equals 17 residues. V lost 4 bases, J lost 3 bases, and 8 bases stayed unmatched. This chain's CDR3 is CASSSPLLAGVYNEQFF. CDR3 nucleotides: TGTGCCAGCAGCTCCCCTCTACTAGCGGGGGTCTACAATGAGCAGTTCTTC.

The chain recombines TRBV5-1 with TRBJ1-1; tentatively, D is TRBD1 (5 bases). This CDR3 contains 13 residues. Per the germline V gene, CDR1 is SGHRS and CDR2 is YFSETQ. Trimming shortened V by 4 bases and J by 5 bases, and 12 bases separated the two germline ends. The CDR3 protein is CASSIAGSTEAFF. The CDR3 nucleotides are TGCGCCAGCAGCATTGCAGGGTCTACTGAAGCTTTCTTT.

V and J are TRBV2 and TRBJ2-3, with D perhaps TRBD2 (6 bases). The CDR3 length is 14 residues. Per the germline V gene, CDR1 is SNHLY and CDR2 is FYNNEI. Between the trimmed V and J ends, which lost 4 bases and 4 bases, there was a span of 12 bases. CDR3 protein: CASSAWRAADTQYF. CDR3 sequence (DNA): TGTGCCAGCAGTGCGTGGAGGGCGGCAGATACGCAGTATTTT.

The J gene is TRBJ1-4, the V gene TRBV10-3; no clear D gene. Trimming cost V 7 bases and J 5 bases, with 11 bases left between them. Germline CDR1 and CDR2: ENHRY and SYGVKD. This CDR3 region has 13 residues. The CDR3 loop reads CAIMGGINEKLFF. The CDR3 region has the DNA TGTGCCATCATGGGAGGGATCAATGAAAAACTGTTTTTT.

The V call is TRBV12-3 or TRBV12-4, the J call TRBJ2-7, with 7 bases fitting TRBD1. CDR3 length: 13 residues. Unmatched junction bases numbered 8, after V lost 6 bases and J lost 6 bases. DNA of the CDR3: TGTGCCAGCAGCCAAGACAGGGATGGCGAGCAGTACTTC. It is translated as CASSQDRDGEQYF.

This clonotype was seen more than once but under ten times. The V gene is TRBV15, the J gene TRBJ2-3; 7 bases fit TRBD2. Germline V gene sequence: CDR1 LNHNV, CDR2 YYDKDF (reference sequence). Unmatched junction bases numbered 7, after V lost 0 bases and J lost 4 bases. The CDR3 is 16 amino acids. The CDR3 DNA sequence: TGTGCCACCAGCAGAGATCGGCGGGGGAGAGCAGATACGCAGTATTTT. This gives the protein CATSRDRRGRADTQYF.

This clonotype was observed a handful of times. V usage is TRBV29-1 and J usage is TRBJ2-7; D is unresolved. V was clipped by 7 bases and J by 7 bases, with 14 bases between them. Germline CDR1 is SQVTM and CDR2 is ANQGSEA. This CDR3 is built from 11 residues. The CDR3, as DNA: TGCAGCGCCGACCGCTCTGGAGAGCAGTACTTC. This gives the protein CSADRSGEQYF.

In DNA, the CDR3 is TGTGCCAGCAGCTTTCTGGGGCGGGGGAGCACCGGGGAGCTGTTTTTT. It specifies CASSFLGRGSTGELFF. The chain recombines TRBV5-6 with TRBJ2-2; 7 nucleotides line up with TRBD2. CDR3 length: 16 amino acids. Germline V gene data show CDR1 as SGHDT and CDR2 as YYEEEE. The J segment lost 4 bases and the V segment lost 2 bases, leaving 8 bases of the junction unmatched.

The CDR3 DNA reads as TGTGCCAGCAGTTTTGACTCTGGAAACACCATATATTTT. This codes for CASSFDSGNTIYF. The chain has TRBV12-3 or TRBV12-4 and TRBJ1-3; D call uncertain. The V end lost 3 bases, the J end lost 0 bases, and 3 bases lay between the germline ends. This CDR3 is 13 amino acids long.